This is a list of T cell receptor beta chains from one sample in a study of radiotherapy plus CTLA-4 blockade in lung cancer. TCRdb's table, derived via immunoSEQ multiplex PCR, lists solely in-frame clones and lacks some. Counted here are some 32,000 clones, over 75% occurring once; the ten biggest clones make up 20% to 25%. The sample consisted of peripheral blood, taken from a patient treated with radiotherapy plus ipilimumab. These receptors all come from a human donor with non-small cell lung cancer that progressed on radiotherapy plus ipilimumab. The CDR3 runs from the conserved cysteine through the conserved F or W. D genes are given only for firm matches. Some rows have no size entry. The others give once, few or many, or a class for an expanded clone.

D gene	V gene	clone size	J gene	CDR3 DNA	CDR3 protein
TRBD1	TRBV5-4	-	TRBJ2-5	TGTGCCAGCAGCCCCTCGACAGGGGGTGGGGAGACCCAGTACTTC	CASSPSTGGGETQYF
TRBD1	TRBV5-4	-	TRBJ1-1	TGTGCCAGCAGCTTGGATCTACAGGGGGCAAGCGCTGAAGCTTTCTTT	CASSLDLQGASAEAFF
-	TRBV14	-	TRBJ2-7	TGTGCCAGCAGCCAAGGGAGGCCGGCCATAGGGTACGAGCAGTACTTC	CASSQGRPAIGYEQYF
-	TRBV16	-	TRBJ2-6	TGTGCCAGCAGCCAGGGGGGATTTGGGGCCAACGTCCTGACTTTC	CASSQGGFGANVLTF
-	TRBV11-2	-	TRBJ2-7	TGTGCCAGCAGCTTTGGAGGGGCAGCCCCAGGGGGAGAGCAGTACTTC	CASSFGGAAPGGEQYF
-	TRBV19	-	TRBJ2-3	TGTGCCAGTCGGTCTCGCGGGAACACAGATACGCAGTATTTT	CASRSRGNTDTQYF
-	TRBV18	-	TRBJ1-1	TGTGCCAGCAGAACGCGGGGTTTGGGAAACACTGAAGCTTTCTTT	CASRTRGLGNTEAFF
-	TRBV15	-	TRBJ2-7	TGTGCCACCAGCAGAAATTCGGCAGGGTCCCTCTCCTACGAGCAGTACTTC	CATSRNSAGSLSYEQYF
-	TRBV7-3	-	TRBJ2-1	TGTGCCAGCAGCTTTGGTCCGGGAGCCTACAATGAGCAGTTCTTC	CASSFGPGAYNEQFF
TRBD1	TRBV29-1	-	TRBJ1-5	TGCAGCGTCTCTTCCGGGACAGGGAATAGCAATCAGCCCCAGCATTTT	CSVSSGTGNSNQPQHF
-	TRBV6-5	-	TRBJ1-3	TGTGCCAGCAGTTACCTGGACGGAGGGAACACCATATATTTT	CASSYLDGGNTIYF
-	TRBV11-3	-	TRBJ2-2	TGTGCCAGCAGCGGCCCCGCCGGGGAGCTGTTTTTT	CASSGPAGELFF
-	TRBV7-8	-	TRBJ2-7	TGTGCCAGCAGCTTAGTGGGGGGATACGAGCAGTACTTC	CASSLVGGYEQYF
-	TRBV5-1	-	TRBJ2-2	TGCGCCAGCAGCCTAACATCGTTAGCGGTCACCGGGGAGCTGTTTTTT	CASSLTSLAVTGELFF
-	TRBV27	-	TRBJ1-5	TGTGCCAGCAGTCGGGGGGCAGACAATCAGCCCCAGCATTTT	CASSRGADNQPQHF
TRBD1	TRBV19	few	TRBJ2-1	TGTGCCAGCCAGGGGGCAGGGACCGCCAATGAGCAGTTCTTC	CASQGAGTANEQFF
-	TRBV7-3	-	TRBJ1-1	TGTGCCAGCAGCTTAACGTCGTTAACTGAAGCTTTCTTT	CASSLTSLTEAFF
TRBD2	TRBV7-6	-	TRBJ2-3	TGTGCCAGCAGCCCGCTAGCGGGGCTACCCGGAGATACGCAGTATTTT	CASSPLAGLPGDTQYF
-	TRBV7-2	-	TRBJ2-5	TGTGCCAGCAGCTTCCGGGGAGAGACCCAGTACTTC	CASSFRGETQYF
-	TRBV14	-	TRBJ1-4	TGTGCCAGCAGTCGACCCGGGGGGGGATACGAAAAACTGTTTTTT	CASSRPGGGYEKLFF
-	TRBV7-9	once	TRBJ2-3	TGTGCCAGCAGCCCCCCTCCGGGGAGCACAGATACGCAGTATTTT	CASSPPPGSTDTQYF
TRBD1	TRBV7-6	-	TRBJ2-2	TGTGCCAGCAGCTTGGCAGGGGGCGCGAACACCGGGGAGCTGTTTTTT	CASSLAGGANTGELFF
TRBD2	TRBV10-1	-	TRBJ2-1	TGCGCCAGCAGTCCGGTGGGGACTAGCATGAATGAGCAGTTCTTC	CASSPVGTSMNEQFF
TRBD1	TRBV5-1	few	TRBJ1-2	TGCGCCAGCAGCTTAAAGGGGGACAGCGGCTATGGCTACACCTTC	CASSLKGDSGYGYTF
-	TRBV18	once	TRBJ1-6	TGTGCCAGCTCACCCGACTATACGAGGTCCTCACCCCTCCACTTT	CASSPDYTRSSPLHF
-	TRBV5-1	-	TRBJ2-7	TGCGCCAGCAGCTTTGGAGGGGCCCCTACTTACGAGCAGTACTTC	CASSFGGAPTYEQYF
-	TRBV5-1	-	TRBJ1-6	TGCGCCAGCAGCTTGGCATCAGGGCGTGAGTCACCCCTCCACTTT	CASSLASGRESPLHF
-	TRBV7-2	once	TRBJ1-3	TGTGCCAGCAGGAGACAGCTCTCTGGAAACACCATATATTTT	CASRRQLSGNTIYF
TRBD1	TRBV10-1	-	TRBJ2-7	TGCGCCAGCAGTCTTACAGGGGCCTACGAGCAGTACTTC	CASSLTGAYEQYF
-	TRBV5-4	-	TRBJ1-1	TGTGCCAGCAGTTTGGGGGGACACGAGAACACTGAAGCTTTCTTT	CASSLGGHENTEAFF
TRBD2	TRBV7-6	-	TRBJ2-6	TGTGCCAGCAGCGGACTAGCGGGGGGTTCCTCTGGGGCCAACGTCCTGACTTTC	CASSGLAGGSSGANVLTF
-	TRBV10-2	few	TRBJ1-3	TGCGCCAGCAGTGATCAGTGGTTTTTCTCTGGAAACACCATATATTTT	CASSDQWFFSGNTIYF
-	TRBV6-6	few	TRBJ1-1	TGTGCCAGCAGTTTACAGGGGAACACTGAAGCTTTCTTT	CASSLQGNTEAFF
-	TRBV19	-	TRBJ2-2	TGTGCCAGTAGTATAGTTTACGGGTTGACCGGGGAGCTGTTTTTT	CASSIVYGLTGELFF
-	TRBV7-9	-	TRBJ1-5	TGTGCCAGCAGCACGGACAACTTAGGACAGCCCCAGCATTTT	CASSTDNLGQPQHF
-	TRBV6-6	few	TRBJ2-3	TGTGCCAGCAGCACTAGCAGCAGCACAGATACGCAGTATTTT	CASSTSSSTDTQYF
-	TRBV9	-	TRBJ1-5	TGTGCCAGCAGCCCTGGGGAGGGGGGGCAAGTTAAGCCCCAGCATTTT	CASSPGEGGQVKPQHF
TRBD1	TRBV6-5	-	TRBJ1-1	TGTGCCAGCAGTTACACACAGGGGAAAGGGAACACTGAAGCTTTCTTT	CASSYTQGKGNTEAFF
TRBD1	TRBV19	-	TRBJ1-2	TGTGCCAGTAGTACGAAAATGACAGGGGCCCATGGCTACACCTTC	CASSTKMTGAHGYTF
-	TRBV5-1	-	TRBJ1-2	TGCGCCAGCAGCTTGGCGGCAGGGGAGAGCTATGGCTACACCTTC	CASSLAAGESYGYTF
TRBD1	TRBV5-1	-	TRBJ1-1	TGCGCCAGCAGCCCCCGGGACAGGGGATCGACTGAAGCTTTCTTT	CASSPRDRGSTEAFF
TRBD2	TRBV4-3	-	TRBJ2-7	TGCGCCAGCAGCCAAGACTGGACTAGCGGGGGGCCCACCTACGAGCAGTACTTC	CASSQDWTSGGPTYEQYF
TRBD2	TRBV14	-	TRBJ2-2	TGTGCCAGGAGGACTAGCGGGGGGCCCCAGGCCGGGGAGCTGTTTTTT	CARRTSGGPQAGELFF
TRBD1	TRBV5-1	-	TRBJ1-1	TGCGCCAGCAGCTCGGACAGGGTTCAATGGTGGACTGAAGCTTTCTTT	CASSSDRVQWWTEAFF
-	TRBV6-1	few	TRBJ1-2	TGTGCCAGCAATGGGGGGAACTATGGCTACACCTTC	CASNGGNYGYTF
-	TRBV28	-	TRBJ2-4	TGTGCCAGCAGTATCCAGGGGGCCAAAAACATTCAGTACTTC	CASSIQGAKNIQYF